A selection of T cell receptor beta chains follows, all from one sample in a study of blood T cell repertoires in COVID-19. TCRdb keeps only in-frame clones here, not all; method: immunoSEQ multiplex PCR. The sample holds over 100,000 clones, 75% to 85% seen once. The sequencing input was peripheral blood. The source is a human donor in a cohort sampled during active COVID-19. Both conserved end residues are part of each CDR3. The D gene is left open where the match is weak. Size is stated for part of the rows, as once, few or many counts, or as a class when the clone is expanded.

size	V	J	D	CDR3	DNA
.	TRBV7-2	TRBJ2-2	TRBD1	CASSFGQGAGELFF	TGTGCCAGCAGCTTCGGACAGGGGGCCGGGGAGCTGTTTTTT
.	TRBV18	TRBJ2-3	.	CASSPTQGRGTDTQYF	TGTGCCAGCTCACCAACCCAGGGGCGCGGGACAGATACGCAGTATTTT
.	TRBV7-9	TRBJ2-7	.	CASSLVPGAYEQYF	TGTGCCAGCAGCTTAGTTCCGGGGGCCTACGAGCAGTACTTC
.	TRBV4-3	TRBJ2-7	.	CATARRIEADEQYF	TGCGCCACCGCCCGGAGGATTGAGGCTGATGAGCAGTACTTC
.	TRBV28	TRBJ1-3	.	CASSPWGGSSGNTIYF	TGTGCCAGCAGTCCTTGGGGCGGTTCCTCTGGAAACACCATATATTTT
.	TRBV20-1	TRBJ2-1	.	CSASVLRTAYNEQFF	TGCAGTGCTAGTGTACTAAGGACAGCCTACAATGAGCAGTTCTTC
few	TRBV7-6	TRBJ2-3	TRBD1	CASSIPGGAGTDTQYF	TGTGCCAGCAGCATCCCAGGGGGCGCCGGCACAGATACGCAGTATTTT
medium-sized	TRBV7-8	TRBJ1-5	.	CASSSASGKNQPQHF	TGTGCCAGCAGCTCTGCGTCGGGGAAAAATCAGCCCCAGCATTTT
.	TRBV6-2/TRBV6-3	TRBJ2-7	TRBD2	CASSYSLFWTSGDEQYF	TGTGCCAGCAGTTACTCGTTGTTCTGGACTAGCGGGGACGAGCAGTACTTC
.	TRBV11-3	TRBJ2-7	TRBD2	CASSLDPSGVLAYEQYF	TGTGCCAGCAGCTTAGACCCTAGCGGGGTGTTGGCCTACGAGCAGTACTTC
.	TRBV7-9	TRBJ2-2	TRBD1	CASSWDRNTGELFF	TGTGCCAGCAGTTGGGACAGAAACACCGGGGAGCTGTTTTTT
.	TRBV30	TRBJ2-2	TRBD1	CAVTGGTGELFF	TGTGCCGTGACAGGGGGGACCGGGGAGCTGTTTTTT
few	TRBV12-3/TRBV12-4	TRBJ1-1	.	CATSRGPGMAFF	TGTGCCACCTCCCGGGGTCCAGGCATGGCTTTCTTT
.	TRBV18	TRBJ1-2	TRBD1	CASPRQGANYGYTF	TGTGCCAGCCCAAGACAGGGGGCCAACTATGGCTACACCTTC
.	TRBV5-4	TRBJ2-7	TRBD2	CASSPPGRSPYEQYF	TGTGCCAGCAGCCCCCCCGGGAGGAGCCCCTACGAGCAGTACTTC
.	TRBV6-4	TRBJ2-1	TRBD2	CASSDSSGGANEQFF	TGTGCCAGCAGTGACTCTAGCGGGGGGGCCAATGAGCAGTTCTTC
.	TRBV6-1	TRBJ1-2	TRBD1	CASSEDGTVYYGYTF	TGTGCCAGCAGTGAAGACGGGACAGTCTATTATGGCTACACCTTC
once	TRBV11-1	TRBJ1-1	.	CASSLWANTEAFF	TGTGCCAGCAGCCTCTGGGCTAACACTGAAGCTTTCTTT
.	TRBV7-9	TRBJ2-7	.	CASSFSDEQYF	TGTGCCAGCAGCTTTAGTGACGAGCAGTACTTC
.	TRBV5-8	TRBJ2-1	TRBD2	CASSSRTRQNNEQFF	TGTGCCAGCAGCTCACGGACTAGACAAAACAATGAGCAGTTCTTC
.	TRBV25-1	TRBJ1-4	.	CASSSTGQGEKLFF	TGTGCCAGCAGCAGTACGGGTCAGGGTGAAAAACTGTTTTTT
few	TRBV5-1	TRBJ2-2	.	CASSSGGTNTGELFF	TGCGCCAGCAGCTCCGGGGGTACGAACACCGGGGAGCTGTTTTTT
.	TRBV7-9	TRBJ2-1	TRBD2	CASSNSGGPSYNEQFF	TGTGCCAGCAGCAATAGCGGGGGGCCCTCCTACAATGAGCAGTTCTTC
.	TRBV5-6	TRBJ2-5	.	CASSRGRGGETQYF	TGTGCCAGCAGCCGCGGACGCGGAGGTGAGACCCAGTACTTC
.	TRBV7-9	TRBJ2-5	TRBD2	CASSFGTRETQYF	TGTGCCAGCAGCTTTGGGACTAGGGAGACCCAGTACTTC
.	TRBV19	TRBJ2-1	TRBD2	CASSIGLAGGRNEQFF	TGTGCCAGTAGTATAGGGCTAGCGGGAGGGAGGAATGAGCAGTTCTTC
.	TRBV15	TRBJ2-3	TRBD1	CATSSPGQVTDTQYF	TGTGCCACCAGCAGTCCGGGACAGGTCACAGATACGCAGTATTTT
.	TRBV5-1	TRBJ2-1	.	CASSQGSSYNEQFF	TGCGCCAGCAGCCAGGGGAGCTCCTACAATGAGCAGTTCTTC
once	TRBV2	TRBJ2-7	TRBD1	CASTRQGDYEQYF	TGTGCCAGCACGCGACAGGGAGACTACGAGCAGTACTTC
.	TRBV18	TRBJ2-7	.	CASSRGQDYEQYF	TGTGCCAGCTCCCGGGGACAAGACTACGAGCAGTACTTC
.	TRBV2	TRBJ1-2	.	CASSGIGQLYGYTF	TGTGCCAGCAGCGGCATCGGACAGCTCTATGGCTACACCTTC
.	TRBV4-3	TRBJ1-1	.	CASSQSRQNTEAFF	TGCGCCAGCAGCCAATCAAGACAGAACACTGAAGCTTTCTTT
.	TRBV6-5	TRBJ1-5	.	CASSFGQYNQPQHF	TGTGCCAGCAGTTTCGGACAGTACAATCAGCCCCAGCATTTT
.	TRBV5-4	TRBJ2-7	TRBD1	CASSVPGQGAYEQYF	TGTGCCAGCAGCGTACCGGGACAGGGGGCTTACGAGCAGTACTTC
.	TRBV3-1/TRBV3-2	TRBJ1-6	.	CASSQGGRNSPLHF	TGTGCCAGCAGCCAAGGGGGGCGGAATTCACCCCTCCACTTT
.	TRBV18	TRBJ1-1	TRBD1	CASSPNRQGSNTEAFF	TGTGCCAGCTCACCGAATCGACAGGGATCGAACACTGAAGCTTTCTTT
.	TRBV27	TRBJ1-4	.	CASGRAYNEKLFF	TGTGCCAGCGGGCGGGCTTATAATGAAAAACTGTTTTTT
.	TRBV28	TRBJ2-2	TRBD1	CASSLQGWELFF	TGTGCCAGCAGTCTACAGGGGTGGGAGCTGTTTTTT
.	TRBV28	TRBJ1-6	TRBD1	CASSPGQGSMASPLHF	TGTGCCAGCAGTCCGGGACAGGGTTCCATGGCGTCACCCCTCCACTTT
.	TRBV19	TRBJ2-7	.	CASSTPRRDEQYF	TGTGCCAGTAGTACGCCGCGTCGCGACGAGCAGTACTTC
few	TRBV12-3/TRBV12-4	TRBJ1-1	.	CASSRDRNTEAFF	TGTGCCAGCAGCCGCGACAGGAACACTGAAGCTTTCTTT
.	TRBV15	TRBJ1-3	.	CATSRDYGEPGNTIYF	TGTGCCACCAGCAGAGATTACGGGGAACCTGGAAACACCATATATTTT
.	TRBV29-1	TRBJ1-2	.	CSVEAGPYGYTF	TGCAGCGTTGAAGCAGGTCCCTATGGCTACACCTTC
once	TRBV25-1	TRBJ1-2	TRBD1	CASSVEGALEGYTF	TGTGCCAGCAGTGTTGAGGGGGCCCTCGAGGGCTACACCTTC
few	TRBV6-1	TRBJ1-1	TRBD1	CASSDVGQLNTEAFF	TGTGCCAGCAGTGACGTGGGACAGCTGAACACTGAAGCTTTCTTT
.	TRBV4-3	TRBJ2-2	TRBD2	CASSQAGGRDTGELFF	TGCGCCAGCAGCCAGGCGGGGGGGCGGGACACCGGGGAGCTGTTTTTT
.	TRBV7-8	TRBJ2-1	.	CASSWGWGVSYNEQFF	TGTGCCAGCAGCTGGGGCTGGGGGGTCTCCTACAATGAGCAGTTCTTC
.	TRBV9	TRBJ1-1	.	CAGSAYTRNTEAFF	TGTGCCGGCAGCGCTTACACACGGAACACTGAAGCTTTCTTT
.	TRBV5-4	TRBJ1-2	.	CASSRDLLDGYTF	TGTGCCAGCAGTCGGGACTTACTTGATGGCTACACCTTC
.	TRBV3-1/TRBV3-2	TRBJ2-1	TRBD1	CASSWWDRGAARGNNEQFF	TGTGCCAGCAGCTGGTGGGACAGGGGTGCGGCGCGGGGGAACAATGAGCAGTTCTTC